Listed here are 25 T cell receptor beta chains from one sample, sequenced in a study of blood T cell repertoires in COVID-19. Libraries were prepared by immunoSEQ multiplex PCR; TCRdb keeps only in-frame clonotypes and omits some of them. The sample has around 120,000 clones, over 70% seen once. The specimen was peripheral blood. All receptors derive from a man between 65 and 79 years old with acute or convalescent COVID-19.

The chain carries TRBV5-1 and TRBJ2-7; perhaps TRBD1 as D (6 bases). The CDR3 has 13 amino acids. Between the trimmed V and J ends, which lost 0 bases and 2 bases, there was a span of 6 bases. Germline assignment: CDR1 SGHRS and CDR2 YFSETQ. CDR3 bases: TGCGCCAGCAGCTTGGACAGGGCCTACGAGCAGTACTTC. Amino acid sequence: CASSLDRAYEQYF.

The chain recombines TRBV5-5 with TRBJ1-2, with a tentative D call TRBD1 (5 bases). V lost 4 bases, J lost 10 bases, and 14 bases lay in between. This CDR3 region has 12 residues. Germline CDR1 reads SGHKS; CDR2 reads YYEKEE (reference sequence). As DNA, the CDR3 is TGTGCCAGCAGCGGAGGGTTAGGGGCCTACACCTTC. Translation gives CASSGGLGAYTF. Looking up the rest from reference TRBV5-5 and TRBJ1-2 gives the full variable domain: DAGVTQSPTHLIKTRGQQVTLRCSPISGHKSVSWYQQVLGQGPQFIFQYYEKEERGRGNFPDRFSARQFPNYSSELNVNALLLGDSALYLCASSGGLGAYTFGSGTRLTVV.

The rearrangement joins TRBV11-3 to TRBJ2-2; TRBD1 aligns across 8 bases. Germline V gives CDR1 SGHNT, CDR2 YENEEA. This CDR3 region has 16 residues. V shed 3 bases, J shed 2 bases, and the junction held 5 bases outside the gene matches. CDR3 sequence reads: CASSLGGQGNTGELFF. The CDR3 bases are TGTGCCAGCAGCTTGGGTGGACAGGGAAACACCGGGGAGCTGTTTTTT. The full variable domain, in which reference TRBV11-3 and TRBJ2-2 provide the parts outside the CDR3, is EAGVVQSPRYKIIEKKQPVAFWCNPISGHNTLYWYLQNLGQGPELLIRYENEEAVDDSQLPKDRFSAERLKGVDSTLKIQPAELGDSAVYLCASSLGGQGNTGELFFGEGSRLTVL.

This sequence joins TRBV11-2 and TRBJ1-2; 8 bases fit TRBD1. The CDR3 extends over 13 amino acids. CDR1 SGHAT and CDR2 FQNNGV come from the germline V gene. Losses at the gene ends were 1 base for V and 13 bases for J; bases not matched to a gene: 8. CDR3 bases: TGTGCCAGCAGCTTAGGGAATAACAGGGGGTTCACCTTC. The encoded protein is CASSLGNNRGFTF.

The rearrangement uses TRBV6-5 and TRBJ1-6; 8 nucleotides line up with TRBD1. Germline loops: CDR1 MNHEY, CDR2 SVGAGI. The CDR3 spans 15 residues. Losses at the gene ends were 2 bases for V and 6 bases for J; bases not matched to a gene: 3. Here the CDR3 reads CASSYQGAGNSPLHF. CDR3 in DNA: TGTGCCAGCAGTTACCAGGGGGCGGGTAATTCACCCCTCCACTTT.

The genes are TRBV6-5 and TRBJ2-5; 7 bases align to TRBD1. The CDR3 length is 15 residues. Germline V lookup: CDR1 MNHEY, CDR2 SVGAGI. V was pared by 6 bases and J by 1 base, with 8 bases of the junction left unmatched. The CDR3 sequence: CASRSTGLAQETQYF. CDR3 DNA sequence: TGTGCCAGCAGGTCGACAGGGCTGGCCCAAGAGACCCAGTACTTC.

The rearrangement uses TRBV5-1 and TRBJ1-1; 7 bases align to TRBD1. The CDR3 length is 16 residues. J gave up 8 bases and V 2 bases, and 15 bases lay outside the gene matches. Germline assignment: CDR1 SGHRS and CDR2 YFSETQ. CDR3 sequence reads: CASSFQGGSQGGEAFF. In nucleotides, the CDR3 is TGCGCCAGCAGCTTCCAGGGGGGATCCCAAGGGGGCGAAGCTTTCTTT.

This clone occurred many times. CDR3 sequence (DNA): TGTGCCAGCGCTCCCACCCGAGGGAGGGATCAGCCCCAGCATTTT. Protein product: CASAPTRGRDQPQHF. This chain links TRBV6-5 with TRBJ1-5, with D uncertain. The CDR3 totals 15 residues. The germline V gene has CDR1 MNHEY and CDR2 SVGAGI. V lost 8 bases and J 5 bases, leaving 19 bases between the germline ends.

The chain has TRBV6-2 or TRBV6-3 and TRBJ2-7; D is undetermined. Per germline, CDR1 MNHEY and CDR2 SVGEGT. The V and J ends lost 2 bases and 2 bases respectively, with 13 bases between them. There are 15 residues in the CDR3. The CDR3: CASSYEPLTTYEQYF. CDR3 coding DNA: TGTGCCAGCAGTTACGAACCACTCACGACCTACGAGCAGTACTTC.

This chain joins TRBV12-3 or TRBV12-4 and TRBJ1-2; D uncertain. The CDR3 covers 13 residues. Trimming took off 1 base at V and 1 base at J, with 4 bases between the two ends. CDR3 protein: CASSLDFNYGYTF. For the CDR3, the DNA is TGTGCCAGCAGTTTAGACTTTAACTATGGCTACACCTTC.

V is TRBV18 and J is TRBJ2-7; D is unresolved. Trimming took off 2 bases at V and 6 bases at J, with 14 bases between the two ends. This CDR3 is 14 amino acids long. Germline values: CDR1 KGHSH, CDR2 LQKENI. CDR3 loop: CASSPTTTSREQYF. DNA for the CDR3: TGTGCCAGCTCACCAACTACTACTTCGCGCGAGCAGTACTTC.

The genes are TRBV6-1 and TRBJ1-6; D remains unclear. Germline CDR1 and CDR2: MNHNS and SASEGT. V was pared by 0 bases and J by 0 bases, with 6 bases between. The CDR3 has 16 amino acids. CDR3 DNA sequence: TGTGCCAGCAGTGAAGCCGGGAGCTCCTATAATTCACCCCTCCACTTT. Translated: CASSEAGSSYNSPLHF.

This chain connects TRBV20-1 to TRBJ2-1, with a possible D match to TRBD2 (5 bases). Looked up from germline, CDR1 is DFQATT and CDR2 is SNEGSKA (reference sequence). There are 15 residues in the CDR3. The V gene lost 3 bases and the J gene lost 0 bases, with 12 bases spanning the gap. The CDR3 sequence is CSASRGAPSYNEQFF. DNA of the CDR3: TGCAGTGCTAGTCGGGGTGCCCCCTCCTACAATGAGCAGTTCTTC.

The chain combines TRBV7-2 with TRBJ2-2; D is ambiguous. CDR1 and CDR2 (germline): SGHTA, FQGNSA. The V and J ends lost 1 base and 2 bases respectively, with 8 bases between them. The CDR3 consists of 15 residues. The CDR3: CASSLGGQNTGELFF. The CDR3 DNA follows: TGTGCCAGCAGCTTAGGCGGCCAAAACACCGGGGAGCTGTTTTTT.

The J gene is TRBJ1-2, the V gene TRBV11-3; 8 nucleotides line up with TRBD1. Looked up from germline, CDR1 is SGHNT and CDR2 is YENEEA. CDR3 length: 14 residues. V was clipped by 6 bases and J by 3 bases; unmatched bases: 6. In DNA form, the CDR3 reads TGTGCCAGCAGTAACAGGGGGTCGGACTATGGCTACACCTTC. Residues: CASSNRGSDYGYTF.

The rearrangement uses TRBV9 and TRBJ2-1, with 7 bases matching TRBD1. Germline lookup yields CDR1 SGDLS and CDR2 YYNGEE. The trim removed 6 bases at V and 3 bases at J, leaving 6 bases unmatched. This CDR3 contains 14 residues. The CDR3, as DNA: TGTGCCAGCAACCGGGACAGAAGCTACAATGAGCAGTTCTTC. The encoded protein is CASNRDRSYNEQFF.

The V and J genes are TRBV2 and TRBJ1-6; TRBD1 is a possible D gene (6 bases). The germline CDR1 and CDR2 sequences are SNHLY and FYNNEI. Trimming took off 1 base at V and 7 bases at J, with 8 bases between the two ends. The CDR3 spans 14 residues. The chain's CDR3 is CASSEVRGNSPLHF. The CDR3 DNA follows: TGTGCCAGCAGTGAAGTCAGGGGAAATTCACCCCTCCACTTT.

DNA of the CDR3: TGTGCCAGTAGCTCCGGTCCTTATAGCAATCAGCCCCAGCATTTT. Amino acid sequence: CASSSGPYSNQPQHF. The chain is built from TRBV19 and TRBJ1-5; D is ambiguous. Trimming took 6 bases from V and 0 from J, leaving 12 bases between them. CDR3 length: 15 amino acids. Per germline, CDR1 LNHDA and CDR2 SQIVND (reference sequence).

The CDR3: CATSRDRQGPLNTEAFF. DNA of the CDR3: TGTGCCACCAGCAGAGATAGGCAGGGGCCCCTGAACACTGAAGCTTTCTTT. This chain joins TRBV15 and TRBJ1-1; TRBD1 is a possible D gene (6 bases). CDR3 length equals 17 residues. V dropped 0 bases and J dropped 0 bases, with 14 bases sitting between them. CDR1 and CDR2 (germline): LNHNV, YYDKDF (reference sequence).

The chain links TRBV19 to TRBJ2-1; 12 bases are shared with TRBD2. This CDR3 contains 16 residues. With V trimmed by 7 bases and J by 4 bases, 8 bases remained unmatched. From germline, CDR1 is LNHDA and CDR2 SQIVND (reference sequence). The CDR3 protein is CASTTIGTSGYNEQFF. CDR3 DNA sequence: TGTGCCAGTACCACTATAGGGACTAGCGGGTACAATGAGCAGTTCTTC.

The CDR3 DNA follows: TGTGCCAGCAGCGGAAACAGGGGTGTAACTGAAGCTTTCTTT. The encoded protein is CASSGNRGVTEAFF. V and J are TRBV9 and TRBJ1-1, with TRBD1 identical over 7 bases. The CDR3 has 14 amino acids. V was pared by 3 bases and J by 5 bases, with 7 bases of the junction left unmatched. Germline V gene data show CDR1 as SGDLS and CDR2 as YYNGEE.

V gene TRBV3-1 (or the pseudogene TRBV3-2) combines with J gene TRBJ2-5, with D possibly matching TRBD1 (5 bases). Looked up from germline, CDR1 is LGHDT and CDR2 is YNNKEL (reference sequence). The CDR3 totals 13 residues. Trimming removed 7 bases at V and 4 bases at J, with 13 bases between. For the CDR3, the DNA is TGTGCCAGCACTAGGGGTGACTCAGAGACCCAGTACTTC. This gives the protein CASTRGDSETQYF.

The chain has TRBV6-5 and TRBJ2-3, with 7 bases matching TRBD2. The trim removed 6 bases at V and 2 bases at J, leaving 8 bases unmatched. Germline CDR1 and CDR2: MNHEY and SVGAGI. The CDR3 has 15 amino acids. Written as DNA, the CDR3 is TGTGCCAGCAGGCAACTAGCGTTCACCACAGATACGCAGTATTTT. Protein sequence: CASRQLAFTTDTQYF.

This chain links TRBV7-9 with TRBJ2-7; a weak D match, TRBD1 (6 bases). The CDR3 totals 15 residues. V lost 1 base, J lost 4 bases, and 14 bases lay in between. Germline CDR1 SEHNR, CDR2 FQNEAQ (reference sequence). In DNA form, the CDR3 reads TGTGCCAGCAGCTTAGTTTTGGGGACAAGGTACGAGCAGTACTTC. Translating it yields CASSLVLGTRYEQYF.

This sequence joins TRBV19 and TRBJ1-2, with TRBD1 matching over 11 bases. The V gene's germline CDR1 is LNHDA and CDR2 SQIVND (reference sequence). V gave up 9 bases and J gave up 5 bases; unmatched junction bases: 11. This CDR3 has 15 amino acids. CDR3 bases: TGTGCCAGCTTCGGGGTAGGGGACAGGGGGTATGGCTACACCTTC. Translated, it gives CASFGVGDRGYGYTF.